The 16 T cell receptor delta chains listed next were all sequenced from one sample in a study of gamma-delta T cells after stem cell transplantation. TCRdb repeated clone calling on the RT-PCR reads with CATT. The table includes around 4,600 delta-chain clones, 1.5% to 2.5% detected once. Sequenced input: gamma-delta T cells. Receptors were obtained from a human donor. It is not recorded whose cells these are; they may come from a transplant donor.

This clone was found a few times. A read error likely explains why the TCRdb protein, taken from a much larger clone, differs from this DNA's translation at residue 7; the protein shown is translated from the DNA. The chain's CDR3 is CACDTTWGYSSWDTRQMFF. Written as DNA, the CDR3 is TGTGCCTGTGACACCACTTGGGGCTATAGCTCCTGGGACACCCGACAGATGTTTTTC. V is TRDV2 and J is TRDJ3; a weak D match, TRDD3 (5 bases). CDR3 length equals 19 residues. Deletions cut 0 bases from V and 0 bases from J, with 14 bases between. CDR1 and CDR2 from the germline V gene are GEAIGNYY and EKD.

Turning to this clone: The protein recorded in TCRdb matches a much larger clone and deviates from this DNA's translation at residue 16, suggesting a read error; the protein here is obtained by translating the DNA. Other DNA sequences of this sample code for an identical CDR3. CDR3 nucleotides: TGTGCCTGTGACGTAACTGGGGGTCGGAGCTCCTGGGACACCCGACGGATGTTTTTC. This translates into CACDVTGGRSSWDTRRMFF. V gene TRDV2 combines with J gene TRDJ3, with 8 bases matching TRDD3. This CDR3 comprises 19 residues. Germline values: CDR1 GEAIGNYY, CDR2 EKD.

In the case of this clone: The protein that TCRdb holds for this DNA derives from a much larger clone and differs from the translated DNA at residue 13, which likely indicates a read error; the protein shown here is translated from the DNA. This chain joins TRDV2 and TRDJ1, with TRDD3 matching 13 bases. The CDR3 sequence is 18 residues long. Germline-derived CDR1 and CDR2 are GEAIGNYY and EKD. Losses at the gene ends were 0 bases for V and 3 bases for J; bases not matched to a gene: 9. This CDR3 reads CACDTILGDTYYADKLIF. In DNA form, the CDR3 reads TGTGCCTGTGACACCATACTGGGGGATACGTATTACGCCGATAAACTCATCTTT.

The rearrangement uses TRDV2 and TRDJ1; 11 nucleotides align to TRDD3. Germline V lookup: CDR1 GEAIGNYY, CDR2 EKD. V was pared by 2 bases and J by 4 bases, with 14 bases of the junction left unmatched. The CDR3 is 18 residues long. The CDR3 here is CACDSLLGDTQNHDKLIF. CDR3 nucleotide sequence: TGTGCCTGTGACAGCCTCCTGGGGGATACTCAGAACCACGATAAACTCATCTTT.

Comments on this clone: Only one base separates this from a far larger clonotype, so it likely reflects a read error. Other DNA sequences of this sample code for an identical CDR3. This sequence joins TRDV2 and TRDJ1; 7 nucleotides align to TRDD3. CDR3 length: 18 residues. CDR1 is GEAIGNYY, CDR2 EKD, per germline. The CDR3, as DNA: TGTGCCTGTGAACCTCTAACCTTACTGGGGATCCACACCGATAAGCTCATCTTT. Amino acids: CACEPLTLLGIHTDKLIF.

Concerning this clone: A much larger clonotype is one base distant, so this may be a read error. Other DNA sequences in the same sample also yield this CDR3. The chain carries TRDV2 and TRDJ1, with TRDD3 matching 8 bases. The CDR3 has 14 amino acids. The germline gives CDR1 GEAIGNYY, CDR2 EKD. CDR3 bases: TGTGCCTGTGACAGTCTGGGGGAAACCGATAAACTCATATTT. It codes for CACDSLGETDKLIF.

This clone was seen a handful of times. Since a far larger clone is one base different, this is likely a read error. The identical CDR3 is also encoded by other nucleotide sequences in the sample. For the CDR3, the DNA is TGTGCCTGTGACGACGTACTGGGGGATAACAGCCCCTCCTACACCGATAAACTCATCTTT. It is translated as CACDDVLGDNSPSYTDKLIF. The chain joins TRDV2 to TRDJ1; 11 positions match TRDD3. V shed 3 bases, J shed 0 bases, and the junction held 17 bases outside the gene matches. Germline V gene sequence: CDR1 GEAIGNYY, CDR2 EKD. The CDR3 has 20 amino acids.

Remarks on this clone: A far larger clone is one nucleotide away, so this likely arose from a read error. Other DNA sequences in this sample translate to the same CDR3. The chain carries TRDV2 and TRDJ1; D may be TRDD3 (5 bases). Germline V gene data show CDR1 as GEAIGNYY and CDR2 as EKD. The CDR3 is 16 residues long. V was cut by 2 bases and J by 5 bases, with 20 bases left in between. CDR3 in amino acids: CACDILLRGTTDKLIF. The CDR3 DNA reads TGTGCCTGTGACATCTTACTCAGGGGAACCACAGATAAACTCATCTTT.

This clone was recorded a few times. A much bigger clone sits one base away, suggesting this may be a read error. The chain links TRDV1 to TRDJ1; D possibly corresponds to TRDD3 (5 bases). Germline V gene sequence: CDR1 TSWWSYY, CDR2 QGS. This CDR3 is built from 18 residues. V lost 2 bases, J lost 3 bases, and 22 bases lay in between. The CDR3 DNA follows: TGTGCTCTTGGGGAAACCTCTCGGGGGCTGGGTATCCCCGATAAACTCATCTTT. Translating it yields CALGETSRGLGIPDKLIF.

This clone showed up just a few times. This DNA's translation and the protein TCRdb lists, from a much larger clone, do not match at residue 3, likely due to a read error; the protein shown is translated from the DNA. CDR3 DNA sequence: TGTGCCTATGACACAGTGGGGGATATAAGGTCCACCGATAAACTCATCTTT. This translates into CAYDTVGDIRSTDKLIF. The chain carries TRDV2 and TRDJ1, with 9 bases matching TRDD3. Germline lookup yields CDR1 GEAIGNYY and CDR2 EKD. This CDR3 spans 17 amino acids.

Concerning this clone: TCRdb lists the protein of a much larger clone for this DNA, which differs at residue 10, so this is likely a read error; the protein given here is translated from the DNA itself. The CDR3 nucleotides are TGTGCCTGTGACACCGTGGCTATACTGGAGGATACTAAGCCCGATAAACTCATCTTT. It translates to CACDTVAILEDTKPDKLIF. The chain combines TRDV2 with TRDJ1, with D tentatively TRDD3 (6 bases). Germline CDR1 reads GEAIGNYY; CDR2 reads EKD. The CDR3 runs 19 residues. Trimming took off 0 bases at V and 3 bases at J, with 25 bases between the two ends.

About this clone: The translation of this DNA and the TCRdb protein of a much larger clone differ at residue 6, probably owing to a read error; the protein shown here is translated from the DNA. Different DNA sequences within this sample yield the same CDR3. V usage is TRDV2 and J usage is TRDJ1, with 7 positions matching TRDD3. This CDR3 contains 17 residues. V lost 1 base to trimming and J lost 0 bases; unmatched junction nucleotides: 10. Germline V gene lookup returns CDR1 GEAIGNYY and CDR2 EKD. CDR3 nucleotide sequence: TGTGCCTGTGACACGTTGGGGGACCCCGAGGACACCGATAAACTCATCTTT. This encodes CACDTLGDPEDTDKLIF.

This clone was counted at least ten times. A far larger clone is just one base off, so this is likely a read error. This chain uses TRDV2 with TRDJ1; 8 bases line up with TRDD3. The junction had 9 bases not matched to a gene; V was cut back by 3 bases and J by 1 base. Germline V gene sequence: CDR1 GEAIGNYY, CDR2 EKD. CDR3 length: 16 amino acids. The CDR3 region is CACDAMAGGPTDKLIF. The DNA for the CDR3 is TGTGCCTGTGACGCAATGGCTGGGGGACCCACCGATAAACTCATCTTT.

This clone was seen a handful of times. The mismatch at residue 15 between this DNA's translation and the TCRdb protein of a much larger clone likely reflects a read error; the protein shown is translated from the DNA. The chain has TRDV2 and TRDJ1, with 10 bases aligning to TRDD3. Germline V gene lookup returns CDR1 GEAIGNYY and CDR2 EKD. The CDR3 spans 17 residues. The CDR3 DNA sequence: TGTGCCTGTGACACCGTCACTGGGGGATTACGCACCGATAAACGCATCTTT. Its protein product is CACDTVTGGLRTDKRIF.

With respect to this clone: This DNA's translation differs at residue 12 from TCRdb's protein, which comes from a much larger clone; a read error is likely, and the protein shown is translated from the DNA. The CDR3 region has the DNA TGTGCCTGTGACACCGTCACTGGGGGATTACGCGCCGATAAACTCATCTTT. Residues: CACDTVTGGLRADKLIF. The genes are TRDV2 and TRDJ1; 10 bases fit TRDD3. Germline V lookup: CDR1 GEAIGNYY, CDR2 EKD. Germline trimming cut 0 bases from V and 3 bases from J; bases unmatched to any gene: 9. This CDR3 has 17 residues.

This clone has just a few counts. TCRdb's entry gives the protein of a much larger clone, which mismatches this DNA's translation at residue 13, likely from a read error; the protein reported here is translated from the DNA. The gene calls are TRDV2 and TRDJ1; tentative D call: TRDD3 (6 bases). CDR1 and CDR2 (germline): GEAIGNYY, EKD. V lost 0 bases and J 0 bases, leaving 25 bases between the germline ends. The CDR3 is made up of 20 amino acids. This chain's CDR3 is CACDTLMQLGASCDTDKLIF. The DNA of the CDR3 is TGTGCCTGTGACACCTTAATGCAATTGGGGGCCTCTTGTGACACCGATAAACTCATCTTT.